A selection of T cell receptor beta chains follows, all from one sample in a study of blood T cell repertoires in COVID-19. Generated by immunoSEQ multiplex PCR, the TCRdb table keeps only in-frame clones and is missing some. The sample yields 280,000 or so clones, approximately 88% seen once. Sequencing was carried out using PBMCs or T cells enriched from blood (not recorded which). These receptors were obtained from a woman aged 35 to 49 who had recovered from COVID-19. Each CDR3 is given with its conserved first and last residue. The D gene is left open where the match is weak. Where a row states a size, it is once, few, many or the class of an expanded clone; other rows omit it.

d_call: TRBD1
clone_size: -
j_call: TRBJ2-2
v_call: TRBV7-2
cdr3_nt: TGTGCCAGCAGCTTAGCGCTGAGGGGGCCTGGGGAGCTGTTTTTT
cdr3_aa: CASSLALRGPGELFF

d_call: -
clone_size: few
j_call: TRBJ2-1
v_call: TRBV28
cdr3_nt: TGTGCCAGCAGTTTACAGGTCAGCCGACTAAGTCTGTTCTTC
cdr3_aa: CASSLQVSRLSLFF

d_call: -
clone_size: -
j_call: TRBJ2-3
v_call: TRBV27
cdr3_nt: TGTGCCAGCAGTTTAGGCCGGAGGTTAACTAGCACAGATACGCAGTATTTT
cdr3_aa: CASSLGRRLTSTDTQYF

d_call: -
clone_size: -
j_call: TRBJ2-7
v_call: TRBV7-8
cdr3_nt: TGTGCCAGCAGCTTAGAAGAGTTCTCAACCTACGAGCAGTACTTC
cdr3_aa: CASSLEEFSTYEQYF

d_call: TRBD2
clone_size: -
j_call: TRBJ2-7
v_call: TRBV28
cdr3_nt: TGTGCCAGCAGCCGGACTAGCGGCCCCTACGAGCAGTACTTC
cdr3_aa: CASSRTSGPYEQYF

d_call: -
clone_size: -
j_call: TRBJ1-1
v_call: TRBV7-2
cdr3_nt: TGTGCCAGCAGCTTTCGGGGTAACACTGAAGCTTTCTTT
cdr3_aa: CASSFRGNTEAFF

d_call: TRBD1
clone_size: -
j_call: TRBJ1-3
v_call: TRBV9
cdr3_nt: TGTGCCAGCACCTCGCAGGGGGCGCCGGGAAACACCATATATTTT
cdr3_aa: CASTSQGAPGNTIYF

d_call: TRBD1
clone_size: -
j_call: TRBJ2-1
v_call: TRBV2
cdr3_nt: TGTGCCAGCAGTAGACAGGGATACAATGAGCAGTTCTTC
cdr3_aa: CASSRQGYNEQFF

d_call: -
clone_size: -
j_call: TRBJ1-2
v_call: TRBV7-2
cdr3_nt: TGTGCCAGCAGCTTAGCGCTCGGGATAAACCCCTATGGCTACACCTTC
cdr3_aa: CASSLALGINPYGYTF

d_call: TRBD2
clone_size: -
j_call: TRBJ2-1
v_call: TRBV11-2
cdr3_nt: TGTGCCAGCAGCTTAGTTGGGACTAGCGGGAGTCCCTATGAGCAGTTCTTC
cdr3_aa: CASSLVGTSGSPYEQFF